A single sample is the source of the 16 T cell receptor beta chains below, sequenced in a study of T-cell reconstitution after alpha-beta-depleted transplantation in children. Unique molecular identifiers were built into the TCRbeta library. A single record per CDR3 protein comes from TCRdb applying MiXCR to the PCR reads. The top ten hold approximately 29% of the sample, which has hundreds of thousands of distinct CDR3 sequences, about 17% seen once. Here the sequenced sample was PBMCs, mostly from graft donor cells, taken 360 days after TCRalphabeta/CD19-depleted stem cell transplant. These receptors all come from a boy younger than two who had a stem cell transplant for Wiskott-Aldrich syndrome, so the T cells may come from the graft donor.

The chain has TRBV5-1 and TRBJ1-1; D possibly corresponds to TRBD1 (5 bases). There are 14 residues in the CDR3. Germline V gene data show CDR1 as SGHRS and CDR2 as YFSETQ. The ends were cut back, 4 bases at V and 1 base at J, with 11 bases in the middle. DNA for the CDR3: TGCGCCAGCAGCCTAGGGGAGAGGAACACTGAAGCTTTCTTT. Its translation is CASSLGERNTEAFF.

This clonotype was seen ten or more times. The V gene is TRBV25-1, the J gene TRBJ2-2; tentatively, D is TRBD1 (5 bases). Between the trimmed V and J ends, which lost 8 bases and 4 bases, there was a span of 8 bases. Germline CDR1 MGHDK, CDR2 SYGVNS. This CDR3 region has 12 residues. CDR3 DNA sequence: TGTGCCAGCGCAGGGCGCACCGGGGAGCTGTTTTTT. It codes for CASAGRTGELFF. The whole variable domain, remainder taken from reference TRBV25-1 and TRBJ2-2, is EADIYQTPRYLVIGTGKKITLECSQTMGHDKMYWYQQDPGMELHLIHYSYGVNSTEKGDLSSESTVSRIRTEHFPLTLESARPSHTSQYLCASAGRTGELFFGEGSRLTVL.

J is TRBJ2-3 and V is TRBV20-1; 10 bases are shared with TRBD2. From germline, CDR1 is DFQATT and CDR2 SNEGSKA (reference sequence). The CDR3 sequence is 14 residues long. With 3 bases clipped from V and 2 bases from J, the junction kept 2 bases outside the gene matches. The CDR3 spells CSASSGRATDTQYF. Here the CDR3 DNA reads TGCAGTGCTAGCAGCGGGAGGGCCACAGATACGCAGTATTTT.

This clonotype was observed many times. The chain couples TRBV5-1 to TRBJ2-7; weak D call: TRBD1 (6 bases). V lost 3 bases and J lost 2, with 15 bases in between. CDR3 size: 15 residues. In germline, CDR1 is SGHRS, CDR2 YFSETQ. The CDR3, as DNA: TGCGCCAGCAGCTCAGGCAGACAGGTACCCTACGAGCAGTACTTC. This encodes CASSSGRQVPYEQYF.

This clonotype was picked up a small number of times. The chain carries TRBV4-2 and TRBJ1-6, with 8 bases aligning to TRBD1. J gave up 9 bases and V 1 base, and 5 bases lay outside the gene matches. From germline, CDR1 is LGHNA and CDR2 YNFKEQ. The CDR3 is made up of 15 amino acids. The CDR3, as DNA: TGTGCCAGCAGCCAAGTAGACAGGGGAGGTTCACCCCTCCACTTT. Translation gives CASSQVDRGGSPLHF.

This clonotype was detected a few times. This chain connects TRBV28 to TRBJ2-7; D possibly corresponds to TRBD2 (6 bases). The CDR3 covers 15 residues. V was cut by 2 bases and J by 11 bases, with 22 bases left in between. The V gene's germline CDR1 is MDHEN and CDR2 SYDVKM. CDR3 sequence reads: CASSLLAGFPRMEYF. Here the CDR3 DNA reads TGTGCCAGCAGTTTACTGGCGGGGTTTCCACGGATGGAGTACTTC. Full variable domain (rest looked up from reference TRBV28 and TRBJ2-7): DVKVTQSSRYLVKRTGEKVFLECVQDMDHENMFWYRQDPGLGLRLIYFSYDVKMKEKGDIPEGYSVSREKKERFSLILESASTNQTSMYLCASSLLAGFPRMEYFGPGTRLTVT.

This clonotype was observed a few times. V is TRBV13 and J is TRBJ2-7, with a possible D match to TRBD1 (6 bases). With 3 bases removed from V and 5 bases from J, the gap between germline ends came to 14 bases. Germline CDR1 is PRHDT and CDR2 is FYEKMQ (reference sequence). The CDR3 totals 14 residues. CDR3 nucleotides: TGTGCCAGCAGCTTCCGACAGGTGGTGGACGAGCAGTACTTC. Residues: CASSFRQVVDEQYF.

The V call is TRBV24-1, the J call TRBJ2-2; D uncertain. This CDR3 has 18 residues. V lost 8 bases, J lost 0 bases, and 21 bases lay in between. Looked up from germline, CDR1 is KGHDR and CDR2 is SFDVKD. The CDR3 here is CATKKGFGGLTNTGELFF. CDR3 DNA sequence: TGTGCCACCAAAAAAGGGTTCGGCGGCCTCACGAACACCGGGGAGCTGTTTTTT.

In its sample, this clonotype was seen a few times. V is TRBV12-3 or TRBV12-4 and J is TRBJ2-5, with D possibly matching TRBD1 (6 bases). The CDR3 sequence is 13 residues long. The ends were cut back, 6 bases at V and 2 bases at J, with 10 bases in the middle. The CDR3 loop reads CASRRQEQETQYF. CDR3 in DNA: TGTGCCAGCAGGAGACAGGAGCAAGAGACCCAGTACTTC.

The chain links TRBV5-1 to TRBJ1-1; 8 nucleotides align to TRBD1. Germline V gene sequence: CDR1 SGHRS, CDR2 YFSETQ. The J segment lost 0 bases and the V segment lost 3 bases, leaving 1 base of the junction unmatched. This CDR3 region has 14 residues. The CDR3 protein is CASSSTGVNTEAFF. CDR3 DNA sequence: TGCGCCAGCAGCTCGACAGGGGTGAACACTGAAGCTTTCTTT.

The sample holds a few counts of this clonotype. J is TRBJ2-7 and V is TRBV12-3 or TRBV12-4; 7 bases match TRBD2. The CDR3 runs to 15 residues. Unmatched junction bases numbered 10, after V lost 5 bases and J lost 3 bases. The CDR3 DNA sequence: TGTGCCAGCAGTACGTCCGGGACTACCGACTACGAGCAGTACTTC. Translation gives CASSTSGTTDYEQYF.

This clonotype was observed a few times. This chain connects TRBV4-1 to TRBJ2-3, with 7 positions matching TRBD2. CDR1 MGHRA and CDR2 YSYEKL come from the germline V gene. This CDR3 has 15 residues. J gave up 5 bases and V 4 bases, and 9 bases lay outside the gene matches. CDR3: CASSRLAGQGDTQYF. The CDR3, as DNA: TGCGCCAGCAGCCGATTAGCGGGTCAGGGAGATACGCAGTATTTT.

This clonotype was detected only a few times. The rearrangement links TRBV12-3 or TRBV12-4 to TRBJ2-5; TRBD1 aligns across 7 bases. V shed 1 base, J shed 5 bases, and the junction held 7 bases outside the gene matches. The CDR3 runs 15 residues. The CDR3 region is CASSLVQGVGETQYF. In DNA form, the CDR3 reads TGTGCCAGCAGTTTAGTCCAGGGGGTAGGGGAGACCCAGTACTTC.

This clonotype was seen more than once but under ten times. In DNA form, the CDR3 reads TGTGCCAGCAGCCAAGATCTCCCGGGTCGCTCCTACAATGAGCAGTTCTTC. Encoded protein: CASSQDLPGRSYNEQFF. V is TRBV3-1 and J is TRBJ2-1, with D unclear. The CDR3 covers 17 residues. Trimming removed 0 bases from V and 0 bases from J, with 12 bases in between. In germline, CDR1 is LGHDT, CDR2 YNNKEL (reference sequence).

The sample holds a few counts of this clonotype. The chain has TRBV4-2 and TRBJ2-3; D uncertain. V shed 1 base and J shed 0 bases, with 8 bases lying between them. This CDR3 comprises 15 residues. Germline values: CDR1 LGHNA, CDR2 YNFKEQ. The CDR3 sequence is CASSQGVGSTDTQYF. The CDR3 DNA sequence: TGTGCCAGCAGCCAAGGCGTCGGGAGCACAGATACGCAGTATTTT.

The chain joins TRBV27 to TRBJ2-7; 10 bases fit TRBD2. CDR1 and CDR2 from the germline V gene are MNHEY and SMNVEV (reference sequence). The V segment lost 6 bases and the J segment 0 bases; nucleotides outside the gene matches: 11. This CDR3 contains 17 residues. The CDR3 is CASSKGLAGAYSYEQYF. The DNA of the CDR3 is TGTGCCAGCAGCAAAGGGCTAGCGGGGGCCTACTCCTACGAGCAGTACTTC.